These 30 T cell receptor beta chains came from one sample sequenced in a study of blood T cell repertoires in COVID-19. Only in-frame clones appear in the TCRdb table, and some are missing; sequencing was by immunoSEQ multiplex PCR. The table has roughly 220,000 clones, approximately 80% seen once. The sequencing input was peripheral blood. The receptors here all came from a woman older than 75 with COVID-19, enrolled during active disease.

The chain uses TRBV11-2 and TRBJ1-6; D perhaps matches TRBD1 (5 bases). The CDR3 length is 14 residues. The germline V gene encodes CDR1 SGHAT and CDR2 FQNNGV. Trimming cost V 7 bases and J 7 bases, with 14 bases left between them. The CDR3 here is CASTAGGGNSPLHF. DNA for the CDR3: TGTGCCAGCACCGCGGGCGGGGGAAATTCACCCCTCCACTTT.

V gene TRBV19 combines with J gene TRBJ1-1; 10 bases align to TRBD1. The CDR3 spans 15 residues. Losses at the gene ends were 10 bases for V and 0 bases for J; bases not matched to a gene: 8. Germline V gene lookup returns CDR1 LNHDA and CDR2 SQIVND (reference sequence). The CDR3 spells CATADRGKVNTEAFF. CDR3 nucleotides: TGTGCCACCGCGGACAGGGGGAAAGTGAACACTGAAGCTTTCTTT.

The chain joins TRBV5-1 to TRBJ2-3, with 11 bases matching TRBD2. The CDR3 has 14 residues. V lost 4 bases to trimming and J lost 9 bases; unmatched junction nucleotides: 7. CDR1 and CDR2 (germline): SGHRS, YFSETQ. CDR3 bases: TGCGCCAGCAGCCCGACTAGCGGGGTCCGGACGCAGTATTTT. This gives the protein CASSPTSGVRTQYF. The full variable domain, completed using reference TRBV5-1 and TRBJ2-3, is KAGVTQTPRYLIKTRGQQVTLSCSPISGHRSVSWYQQTPGQGLQFLFEYFSETQRNKGNFPGRFSGRQFSNSRSEMNVSTLELGDSALYLCASSPTSGVRTQYFGPGTRLTVL.

The chain has TRBV19 and TRBJ2-3; D is possibly TRBD1 (5 bases). The germline V and J ends were trimmed by 6 bases and 6 bases, with 13 bases remaining between them. Looked up from germline, CDR1 is LNHDA and CDR2 is SQIVND (reference sequence). The CDR3 totals 13 residues. CDR3 DNA sequence: TGTGCCAGTAGGAGCCAGCCAGGGGATACGCAGTATTTT. Translation gives CASRSQPGDTQYF.

V is TRBV27 and J is TRBJ2-2; 7 bases map to TRBD2. Germline trimming cut 2 bases from V and 1 base from J; bases unmatched to any gene: 1. The CDR3 runs 15 residues. Germline CDR1 MNHEY, CDR2 SMNVEV (reference sequence). The CDR3 DNA reads TGTGCCAGCAGTTTAAGCGGGGTGAACACCGGGGAGCTGTTTTTT. Protein sequence: CASSLSGVNTGELFF.

This clone was seen many times. The CDR3 loop is CASSWGQGASEAFF. CDR3 DNA sequence: TGTGCCAGTAGTTGGGGACAGGGGGCGTCTGAAGCTTTCTTT. The chain is built from TRBV19 and TRBJ1-1; the match to TRBD1 covers 12 bases. Germline V gene data show CDR1 as LNHDA and CDR2 as SQIVND (reference sequence). This CDR3 has 14 amino acids. The V and J ends lost 5 bases and 6 bases, in that order; junction bases with no gene match: 4. Drawing the rest from reference TRBV19 and TRBJ1-1, the complete variable domain is DGGITQSPKYLFRKEGQNVTLSCEQNLNHDAMYWYRQDPGQGLRLIYYSQIVNDFQKGDIAEGYSVSREKKESFPLTVTSAQKNPTAFYLCASSWGQGASEAFFGQGTRLTVV.

V usage is TRBV27 and J usage is TRBJ1-2; D gene ambiguous. The V end was cut by 7 bases, the J end by 8 bases, with 14 bases between. The CDR3 length is 12 residues. In germline, CDR1 is MNHEY, CDR2 SMNVEV (reference sequence). This CDR3 is CASKEGGKGYTF. The CDR3 region has the DNA TGTGCCAGCAAGGAGGGCGGAAAAGGCTACACCTTC.

The CDR3 protein is CASSRGPYEQYF. The CDR3 nucleotides read TGTGCCAGCAGCCGAGGTCCCTACGAGCAGTACTTC. The V and J genes are TRBV3-1 (or the pseudogene TRBV3-2) and TRBJ2-7, with D uncertain. The CDR3 runs to 12 residues. CDR1 is LGHDT and CDR2 is YNNKEL in the germline V gene (reference sequence). V dropped 4 bases and J dropped 2 bases, with 6 bases sitting between them.

V usage is TRBV2 and J usage is TRBJ1-1; D unresolved. The CDR3 spans 14 residues. Trimming took 4 bases from V and 1 from J, leaving 10 bases between them. CDR1 and CDR2 (germline): SNHLY, FYNNEI. The chain's CDR3 is CASSVAGGNTEAFF. The CDR3 nucleotides read TGTGCCAGCAGTGTAGCCGGCGGGAACACTGAAGCTTTCTTT.

This clone was counted a few times. The chain recombines TRBV19 with TRBJ2-7; 7 bases are shared with TRBD1. The trim removed 3 bases at V and 2 bases at J, leaving 7 bases unmatched. The V gene's germline CDR1 is LNHDA and CDR2 SQIVND (reference sequence). The CDR3 is 15 amino acids. The CDR3 spells CASSILQGVAYEQYF. The CDR3 nucleotides read TGTGCCAGTAGTATTTTGCAGGGGGTAGCCTACGAGCAGTACTTC.

DNA of the CDR3: TGTGCCAGCAGCCCCCTGGACAGGGGCGGAAACACCATATATTTT. Protein: CASSPLDRGGNTIYF. The V and J genes are TRBV9 and TRBJ1-3, with 9 bases matching TRBD1. Germline CDR1 reads SGDLS; CDR2 reads YYNGEE. V shed 4 bases, J shed 4 bases, and the junction held 6 bases outside the gene matches. The CDR3 spans 15 residues.

The chain couples TRBV2 to TRBJ1-5, with a weak D call TRBD1 (6 bases). In germline, CDR1 is SNHLY, CDR2 FYNNEI. This CDR3 has 14 amino acids. V lost 4 bases and J lost 7, with 14 bases in between. CDR3 sequence reads: CASSVQGRRQPQHF. The CDR3, as DNA: TGTGCCAGCAGTGTACAGGGTAGGAGGCAGCCCCAGCATTTT.

The chain couples TRBV5-1 to TRBJ2-3; 7 nucleotides line up with TRBD2. The CDR3 totals 16 residues. The J segment lost 4 bases and the V segment lost 4 bases, leaving 12 bases of the junction unmatched. CDR1 SGHRS and CDR2 YFSETQ come from the germline V gene. The CDR3 is CASSPPSGVSSDTQYF. CDR3 coding DNA: TGCGCCAGCAGCCCCCCAAGCGGGGTCTCATCAGATACGCAGTATTTT. The entire variable domain, with the rest obtained from reference TRBV5-1 and TRBJ2-3, is as follows: KAGVTQTPRYLIKTRGQQVTLSCSPISGHRSVSWYQQTPGQGLQFLFEYFSETQRNKGNFPGRFSGRQFSNSRSEMNVSTLELGDSALYLCASSPPSGVSSDTQYFGPGTRLTVL.

The J gene is TRBJ1-1, the V gene TRBV6-5; D gene ambiguous. CDR1 is MNHEY, CDR2 SVGAGI, per germline. V lost 9 bases, J lost 5 bases, and 10 bases lay in between. This CDR3 is built from 11 residues. This CDR3 reads CASKINTEAFF. CDR3 DNA: TGTGCCAGTAAAATTAATACTGAAGCTTTCTTT.

The chain uses TRBV7-8 and TRBJ2-7; TRBD1 is a possible D gene (6 bases). V lost 5 bases to trimming and J lost 2 bases, with 13 bases between them. The CDR3 is 14 residues long. Per germline, CDR1 SGHVS and CDR2 FQNEAQ. The CDR3 sequence: CASSRRTATYEQYF. DNA of the CDR3: TGTGCCAGCAGCCGCCGGACAGCTACCTACGAGCAGTACTTC.

This clone is a singleton in its sample. The chain recombines TRBV2 with TRBJ1-4; tentative D call: TRBD1 (6 bases). Germline V gene lookup returns CDR1 SNHLY and CDR2 FYNNEI. The CDR3 runs 16 residues. Trimming stripped 3 bases from V and 7 bases from J, with 18 bases between. The CDR3 region is CASSEGTPVWGEKLFF. The CDR3 DNA sequence: TGTGCCAGCAGTGAGGGGACACCGGTTTGGGGTGAAAAACTGTTTTTT.

J is TRBJ2-3 and V is TRBV2; 7 nucleotides line up with TRBD1. The V gene's germline CDR1 is SNHLY and CDR2 FYNNEI. This CDR3 comprises 12 residues. The trim removed 6 bases at V and 3 bases at J, leaving 0 bases unmatched. The CDR3 reads CASRGQTDTQYF. The CDR3 DNA follows: TGTGCCAGCAGGGGACAGACAGATACGCAGTATTTT.

The V and J genes are TRBV5-1 and TRBJ2-1; 8 bases are shared with TRBD2. The CDR3 totals 14 residues. The V segment lost 4 bases and the J segment 0 bases; nucleotides outside the gene matches: 0. Per germline, CDR1 SGHRS and CDR2 YFSETQ. As DNA, the CDR3 is TGCGCCAGCAGCGGGACTAGCTCCTACAATGAGCAGTTCTTC. Protein sequence: CASSGTSSYNEQFF.

The CDR3 sequence is CASSYSGQVWDGYTF. CDR3 DNA: TGTGCCAGCAGTTACTCAGGCCAGGTGTGGGATGGCTACACCTTC. The genes are TRBV6-5 and TRBJ1-2; no definite D call. Deletions cut 0 bases from V and 6 bases from J, with 14 bases between. Germline loops: CDR1 MNHEY, CDR2 SVGAGI. This CDR3 spans 15 amino acids.

The chain has TRBV7-9 and TRBJ1-2; 8 bases map to TRBD1. CDR1 is SEHNR and CDR2 is FQNEAQ in the germline V gene (reference sequence). The CDR3 length is 15 residues. The V segment lost 5 bases and the J segment 3 bases; nucleotides outside the gene matches: 8. The CDR3: CASSASGGGHYGYTF. Written as DNA, the CDR3 is TGTGCCAGCAGCGCTTCAGGGGGCGGGCACTATGGCTACACCTTC.

The V gene is TRBV28, the J gene TRBJ2-7; D unclear. Per the germline V gene, CDR1 is MDHEN and CDR2 is SYDVKM. The CDR3 loop spans 15 amino acids. Trimming removed 3 bases from V and 0 bases from J, with 12 bases in between. CDR3: CASSFQDRSSYEQYF. In nucleotides, the CDR3 is TGTGCCAGCAGTTTTCAGGATCGCAGCTCCTACGAGCAGTACTTC. Together with reference TRBV28 and TRBJ2-7, the CDR3 gives the full variable domain: DVKVTQSSRYLVKRTGEKVFLECVQDMDHENMFWYRQDPGLGLRLIYFSYDVKMKEKGDIPEGYSVSREKKERFSLILESASTNQTSMYLCASSFQDRSSYEQYFGPGTRLTVT.

The chain employs TRBV4-3 and TRBJ1-2; 8 bases map to TRBD1. Germline V gives CDR1 LGHNA, CDR2 YSLEER. The J segment lost 4 bases and the V segment lost 3 bases, leaving 7 bases of the junction unmatched. The CDR3 length is 15 residues. The CDR3 nucleotides are TGCGCCAGCAGCCACCCGGACAGGGAAAGCTATGGCTACACCTTC. Translated, it gives CASSHPDRESYGYTF.

This chain joins TRBV29-1 and TRBJ2-1, with D possibly TRBD2 on 5 matching bases. Germline V lookup: CDR1 SQVTM, CDR2 ANQGSEA. Trimming pared 8 bases from V and 7 bases from J, leaving 18 bases between. The CDR3 contains 13 residues. CDR3 amino acids: CSLRPSGFNEQFF. The CDR3, as DNA: TGCAGCCTCCGCCCGTCGGGATTTAATGAGCAGTTCTTC.

This clone was seen just once. V gene TRBV4-3 combines with J gene TRBJ2-2, with unresolved D. V shed 3 bases and J shed 5 bases, with 13 bases lying between them. Germline V gene sequence: CDR1 LGHNA, CDR2 YSLEER. The CDR3 length is 15 residues. CDR3 loop: CASSQENQRTGELFF. The DNA for the CDR3 is TGCGCCAGCAGCCAGGAGAACCAGAGGACCGGGGAGCTGTTTTTT.

This clone was recorded only once. This chain's CDR3 is CAWSRTRRETQYF. The CDR3 DNA follows: TGTGCCTGGAGTAGAACCCGCAGGGAGACCCAGTACTTC. This sequence joins TRBV30 and TRBJ2-5; no clear D gene. V dropped 2 bases and J dropped 5 bases, with 12 bases sitting between them. CDR1 and CDR2 from the germline V gene are GTSNPN and SVGIG (reference sequence). This CDR3 is 13 amino acids long.

The CDR3 protein is CASSLPPTRRGTDTQYF. CDR3 in DNA: TGTGCCAGCAGCTTACCTCCGACCCGAAGGGGAACAGATACGCAGTATTTT. This chain links TRBV7-9 with TRBJ2-3; tentative D call: TRBD1 (5 bases). The CDR3 length is 17 residues. The V end was cut by 2 bases, the J end by 3 bases, with 18 bases between. Germline V gene sequence: CDR1 SEHNR, CDR2 FQNEAQ (reference sequence).

The chain links TRBV5-1 to TRBJ2-7, with 10 bases that match TRBD2. J gave up 2 bases and V 0 bases, and 2 bases lay outside the gene matches. The length of the CDR3 is 15 residues. Germline CDR1 and CDR2: SGHRS and YFSETQ. CDR3: CASSLGTSGTYEQYF. The CDR3 region has the DNA TGCGCCAGCAGCTTGGGGACTAGCGGCACCTACGAGCAGTACTTC. Full variable domain (outside the CDR3, taken from reference TRBV5-1 and TRBJ2-7): KAGVTQTPRYLIKTRGQQVTLSCSPISGHRSVSWYQQTPGQGLQFLFEYFSETQRNKGNFPGRFSGRQFSNSRSEMNVSTLELGDSALYLCASSLGTSGTYEQYFGPGTRLTVT.

This clone was seen once. The CDR3 region is CASSLGSPYEQYF. DNA for the CDR3: TGTGCCAGCAGCTTAGGGAGTCCCTACGAGCAGTACTTC. The rearrangement uses TRBV11-3 and TRBJ2-7; D gene unclear. V lost 1 base to trimming and J lost 2 bases, with 6 bases between them. Germline V gives CDR1 SGHNT, CDR2 YENEEA. The CDR3 length is 13 residues.

This clone was seen more than once but under ten times. The rearrangement uses TRBV5-6 and TRBJ2-5; D is unresolved. This CDR3 contains 15 residues. Deletions cut 4 bases from V and 4 bases from J, with 17 bases between. Per germline, CDR1 SGHDT and CDR2 YYEEEE. The CDR3, as DNA: TGTGCCAGCAGCCTAACTGTTGGGCTGGGAGAGACCCAGTACTTC. Protein sequence: CASSLTVGLGETQYF.

The chain has TRBV4-3 and TRBJ1-2, with 7 bases fitting TRBD1. The CDR3 is 16 residues long. CDR1 LGHNA and CDR2 YSLEER come from the germline V gene. The junction had 11 bases not matched to a gene; V was cut back by 0 bases and J by 7 bases. CDR3 protein: CASSQDQGGLAGGYTF. The CDR3 DNA reads TGCGCCAGCAGCCAAGATCAAGGGGGCCTGGCGGGTGGCTACACCTTC.